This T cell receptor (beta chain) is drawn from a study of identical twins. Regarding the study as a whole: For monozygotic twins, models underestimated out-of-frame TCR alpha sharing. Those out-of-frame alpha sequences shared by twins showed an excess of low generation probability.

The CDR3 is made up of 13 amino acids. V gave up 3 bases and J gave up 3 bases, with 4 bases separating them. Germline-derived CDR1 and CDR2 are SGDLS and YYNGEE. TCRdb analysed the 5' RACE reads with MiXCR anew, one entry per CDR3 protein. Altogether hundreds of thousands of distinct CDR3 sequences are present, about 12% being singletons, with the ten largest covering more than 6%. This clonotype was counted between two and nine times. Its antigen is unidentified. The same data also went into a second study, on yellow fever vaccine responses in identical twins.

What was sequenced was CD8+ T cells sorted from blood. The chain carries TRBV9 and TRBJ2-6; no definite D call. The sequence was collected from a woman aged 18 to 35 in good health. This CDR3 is CASSEDGANVLTF. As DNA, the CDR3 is TGTGCCAGCAGCGAGGATGGGGCCAACGTCCTGACTTTC.